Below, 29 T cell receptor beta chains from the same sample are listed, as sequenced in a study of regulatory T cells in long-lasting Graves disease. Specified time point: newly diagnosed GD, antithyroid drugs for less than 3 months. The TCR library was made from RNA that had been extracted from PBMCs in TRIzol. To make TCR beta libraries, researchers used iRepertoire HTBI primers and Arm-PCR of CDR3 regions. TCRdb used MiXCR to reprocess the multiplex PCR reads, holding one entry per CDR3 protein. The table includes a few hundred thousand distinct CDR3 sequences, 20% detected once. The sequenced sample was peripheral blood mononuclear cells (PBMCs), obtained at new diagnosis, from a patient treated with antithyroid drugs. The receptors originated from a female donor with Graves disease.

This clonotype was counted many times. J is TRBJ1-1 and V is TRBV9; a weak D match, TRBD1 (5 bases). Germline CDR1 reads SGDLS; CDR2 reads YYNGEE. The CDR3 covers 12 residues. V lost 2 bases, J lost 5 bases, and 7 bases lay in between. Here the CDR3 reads CASSVQGTEAFF. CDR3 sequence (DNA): TGTGCCAGCAGCGTCCAGGGTACTGAAGCTTTCTTT.

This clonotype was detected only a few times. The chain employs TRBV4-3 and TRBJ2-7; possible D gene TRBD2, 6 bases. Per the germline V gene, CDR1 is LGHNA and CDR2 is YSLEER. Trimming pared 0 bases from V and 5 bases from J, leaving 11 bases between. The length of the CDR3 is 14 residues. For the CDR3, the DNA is TGCGCCAGCAGCCAAGAGGTCGGGGGTGACGAGCAGTACTTC. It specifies CASSQEVGGDEQYF.

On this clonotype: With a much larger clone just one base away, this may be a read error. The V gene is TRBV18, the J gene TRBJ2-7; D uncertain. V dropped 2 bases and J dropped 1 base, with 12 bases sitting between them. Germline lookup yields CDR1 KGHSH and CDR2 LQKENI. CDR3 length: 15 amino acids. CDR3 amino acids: CASSPGNDNSYEQYF. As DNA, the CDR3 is TGTGCCAGCTCACCAGGGAATGACAATTCCTACGAGCAGTACTTC.

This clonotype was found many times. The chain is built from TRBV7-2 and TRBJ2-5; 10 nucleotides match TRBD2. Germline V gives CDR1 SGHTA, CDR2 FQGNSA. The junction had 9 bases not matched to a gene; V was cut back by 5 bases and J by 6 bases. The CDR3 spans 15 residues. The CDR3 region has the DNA TGTGCCAGCAGCCCGTCATCTAGCGGGGGAAAGACCCAGTACTTC. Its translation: CASSPSSSGGKTQYF.

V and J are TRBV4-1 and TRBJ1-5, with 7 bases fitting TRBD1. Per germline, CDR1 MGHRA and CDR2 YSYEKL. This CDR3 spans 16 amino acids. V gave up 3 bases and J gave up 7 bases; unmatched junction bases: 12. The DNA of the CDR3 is TGCGCCAGCAGCCAGTACATGACAGGGTTGAACCAGCCCCAGCATTTT. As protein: CASSQYMTGLNQPQHF.

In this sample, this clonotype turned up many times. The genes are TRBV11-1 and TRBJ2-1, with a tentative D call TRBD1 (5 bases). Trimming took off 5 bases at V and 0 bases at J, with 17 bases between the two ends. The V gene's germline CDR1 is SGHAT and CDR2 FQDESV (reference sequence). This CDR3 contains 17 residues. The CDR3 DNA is TGTGCCAGCAGCCCCGACAGCCGACCAAGCTCCTACAATGAGCAGTTCTTC. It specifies CASSPDSRPSSYNEQFF.

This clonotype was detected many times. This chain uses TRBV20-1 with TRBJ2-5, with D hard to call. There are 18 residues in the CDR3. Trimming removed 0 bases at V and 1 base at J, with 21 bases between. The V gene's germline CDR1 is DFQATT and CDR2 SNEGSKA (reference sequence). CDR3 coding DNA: TGCAGTGCTAGAGATACGTTCGGGCGGAAGGGAATCCAAGAGACCCAGTACTTC. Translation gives CSARDTFGRKGIQETQYF.

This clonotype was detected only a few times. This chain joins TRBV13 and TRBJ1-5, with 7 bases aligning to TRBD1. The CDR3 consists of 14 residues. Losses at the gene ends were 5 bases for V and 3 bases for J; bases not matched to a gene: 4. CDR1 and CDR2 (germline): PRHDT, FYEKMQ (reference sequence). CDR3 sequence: CASSRGTANQPQHF. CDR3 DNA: TGTGCCAGCAGCCGGGGGACAGCCAATCAGCCCCAGCATTTT.

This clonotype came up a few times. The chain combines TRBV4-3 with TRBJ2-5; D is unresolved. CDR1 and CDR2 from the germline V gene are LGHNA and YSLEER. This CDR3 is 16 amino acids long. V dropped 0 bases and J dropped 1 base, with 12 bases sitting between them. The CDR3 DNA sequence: TGCGCCAGCAGCCAAGATTTGCGGCGTTTCCAAGAGACCCAGTACTTC. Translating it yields CASSQDLRRFQETQYF.

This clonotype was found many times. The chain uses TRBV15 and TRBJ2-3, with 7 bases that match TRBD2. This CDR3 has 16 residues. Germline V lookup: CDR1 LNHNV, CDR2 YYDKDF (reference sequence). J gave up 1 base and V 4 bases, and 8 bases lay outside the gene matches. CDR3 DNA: TGTGCCACCAGCAACAAGCGGGGATCGGGCACAGATACGCAGTATTTT. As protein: CATSNKRGSGTDTQYF. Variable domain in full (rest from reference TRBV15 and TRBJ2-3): DAMVIQNPRYQVTQFGKPVTLSCSQTLNHNVMYWYQQKSSQAPKLLFHYYDKDFNNEADTPDNFQSRRPNTSFCFLDIRSPGLGDTAMYLCATSNKRGSGTDTQYFGPGTRLTVL.

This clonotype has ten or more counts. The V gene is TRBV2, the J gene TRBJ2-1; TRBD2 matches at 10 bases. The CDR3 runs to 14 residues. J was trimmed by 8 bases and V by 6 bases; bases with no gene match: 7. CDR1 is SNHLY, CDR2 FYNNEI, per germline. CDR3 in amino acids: CASRAAGGGDEQFF. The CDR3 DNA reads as TGTGCCAGCAGGGCAGCGGGGGGGGGTGATGAGCAGTTCTTC.

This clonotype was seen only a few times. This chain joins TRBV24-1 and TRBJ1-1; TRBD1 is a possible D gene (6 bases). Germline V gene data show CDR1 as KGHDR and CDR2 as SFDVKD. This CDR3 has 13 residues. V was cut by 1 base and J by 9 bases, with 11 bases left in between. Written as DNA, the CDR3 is TGTGCCACCAGTGATTTTTTAGGGGGACAAGCTTTCTTT. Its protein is CATSDFLGGQAFF.

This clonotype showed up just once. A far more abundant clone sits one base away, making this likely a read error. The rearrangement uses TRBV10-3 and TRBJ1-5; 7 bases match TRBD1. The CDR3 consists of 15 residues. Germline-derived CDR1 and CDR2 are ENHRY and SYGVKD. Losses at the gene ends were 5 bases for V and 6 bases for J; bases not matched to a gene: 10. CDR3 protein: CAISYSTGSGQPQHF. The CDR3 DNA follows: TGTGCCATCAGTTACTCGACAGGGTCGGGTCAGCCCCAGCATTTT.

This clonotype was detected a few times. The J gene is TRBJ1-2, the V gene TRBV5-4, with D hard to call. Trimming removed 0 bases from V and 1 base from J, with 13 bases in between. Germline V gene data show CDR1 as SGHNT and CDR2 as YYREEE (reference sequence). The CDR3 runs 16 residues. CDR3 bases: TGTGCCAGCAGCTTGGCGGCCGGGAAACTTAACTATGGCTACACCTTC. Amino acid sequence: CASSLAAGKLNYGYTF.

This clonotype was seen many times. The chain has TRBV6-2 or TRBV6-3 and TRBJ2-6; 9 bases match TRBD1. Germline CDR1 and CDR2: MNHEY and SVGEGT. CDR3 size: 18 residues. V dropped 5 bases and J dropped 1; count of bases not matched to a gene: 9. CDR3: CASSTRPGTGSGANVLTF. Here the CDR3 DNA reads TGTGCCAGCAGTACCCGTCCCGGGACAGGGTCTGGGGCCAACGTCCTGACTTTC.

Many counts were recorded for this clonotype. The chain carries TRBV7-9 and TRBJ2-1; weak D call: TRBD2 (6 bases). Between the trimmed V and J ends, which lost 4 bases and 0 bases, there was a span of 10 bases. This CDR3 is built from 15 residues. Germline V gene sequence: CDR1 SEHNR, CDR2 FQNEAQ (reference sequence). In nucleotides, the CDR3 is TGTGCCAGCAGCTCCCCCGGGAGCTCCTACAATGAGCAGTTCTTC. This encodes CASSSPGSSYNEQFF.

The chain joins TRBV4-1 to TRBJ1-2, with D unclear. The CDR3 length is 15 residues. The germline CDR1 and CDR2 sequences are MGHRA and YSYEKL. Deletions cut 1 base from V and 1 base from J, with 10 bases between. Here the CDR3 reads CASSQAAGDNYGYTF. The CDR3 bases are TGCGCCAGCAGCCAAGCGGCAGGAGATAACTATGGCTACACCTTC.

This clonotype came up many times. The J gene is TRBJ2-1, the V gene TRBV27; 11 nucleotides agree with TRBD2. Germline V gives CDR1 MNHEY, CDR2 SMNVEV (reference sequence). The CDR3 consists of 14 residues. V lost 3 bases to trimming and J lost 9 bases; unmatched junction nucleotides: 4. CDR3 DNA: TGTGCCAGCAGTTTTAGCGGGGGGGTTGGTGAGCAGTTCTTC. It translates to CASSFSGGVGEQFF.

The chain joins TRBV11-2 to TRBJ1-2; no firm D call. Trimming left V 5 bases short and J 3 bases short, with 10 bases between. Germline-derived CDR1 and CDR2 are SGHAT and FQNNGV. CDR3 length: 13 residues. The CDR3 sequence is CASSGAGYYGYTF. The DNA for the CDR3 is TGTGCCAGCAGCGGCGCCGGATACTATGGCTACACCTTC.

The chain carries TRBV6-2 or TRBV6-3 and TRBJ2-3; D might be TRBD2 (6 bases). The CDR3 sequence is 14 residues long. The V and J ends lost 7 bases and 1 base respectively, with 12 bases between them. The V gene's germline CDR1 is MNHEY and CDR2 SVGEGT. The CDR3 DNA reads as TGTGCCAGCACTAGGGACTGGGGCACAGATACGCAGTATTTT. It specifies CASTRDWGTDTQYF.

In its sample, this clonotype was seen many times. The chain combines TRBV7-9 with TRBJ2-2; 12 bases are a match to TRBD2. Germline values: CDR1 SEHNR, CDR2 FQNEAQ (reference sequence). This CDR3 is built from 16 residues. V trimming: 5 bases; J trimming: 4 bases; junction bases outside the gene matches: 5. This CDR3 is CASSATSGRTTGELFF. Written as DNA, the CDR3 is TGTGCCAGCAGCGCAACTAGCGGGAGGACCACCGGGGAGCTGTTTTTT.

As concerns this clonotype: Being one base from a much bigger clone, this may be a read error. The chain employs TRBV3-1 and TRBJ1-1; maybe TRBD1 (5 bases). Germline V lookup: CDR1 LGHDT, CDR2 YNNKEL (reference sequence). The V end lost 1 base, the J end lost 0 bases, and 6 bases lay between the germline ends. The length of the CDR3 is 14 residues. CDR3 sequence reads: CASSQGGMNTEAFF. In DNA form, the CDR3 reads TGTGCCAGCAGCCAAGGGGGGATGAACACTGAAGCTTTCTTT.

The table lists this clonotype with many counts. CDR3 bases: TGTGCCAGCAGTTACTCCATGGTCAGGACCAATCAGCCCCAGCATTTT. Translating gives CASSYSMVRTNQPQHF. The chain uses TRBV6-2 or TRBV6-3 and TRBJ1-5; D not certain. Trimming removed 0 bases at V and 3 bases at J, with 12 bases between. In germline, CDR1 is MNHEY, CDR2 SVGEGT. The CDR3 spans 16 residues.

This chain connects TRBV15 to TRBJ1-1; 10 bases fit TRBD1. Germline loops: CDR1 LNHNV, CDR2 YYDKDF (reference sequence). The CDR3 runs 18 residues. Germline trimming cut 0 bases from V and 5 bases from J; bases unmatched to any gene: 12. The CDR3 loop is CATSRDSPDRGLLTEAFF. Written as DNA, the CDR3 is TGTGCCACCAGCAGAGACTCCCCTGACAGGGGGCTACTAACTGAAGCTTTCTTT.

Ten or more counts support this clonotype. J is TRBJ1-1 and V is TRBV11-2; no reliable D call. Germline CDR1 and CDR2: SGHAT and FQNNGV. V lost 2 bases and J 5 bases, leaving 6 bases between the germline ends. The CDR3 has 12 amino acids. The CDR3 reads CASSLQETEAFF. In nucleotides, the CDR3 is TGTGCCAGCAGCTTACAGGAGACTGAAGCTTTCTTT. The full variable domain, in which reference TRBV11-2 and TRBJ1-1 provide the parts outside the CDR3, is EAGVAQSPRYKIIEKRQSVAFWCNPISGHATLYWYQQILGQGPKLLIQFQNNGVVDDSQLPKDRFSAERLKGVDSTLKIQPAKLEDSAVYLCASSLQETEAFFGQGTRLTVV.

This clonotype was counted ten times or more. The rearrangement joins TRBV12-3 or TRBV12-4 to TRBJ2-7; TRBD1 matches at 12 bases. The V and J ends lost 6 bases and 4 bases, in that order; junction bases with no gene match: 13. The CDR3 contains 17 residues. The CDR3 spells CASSPVVGTGGLYEQYF. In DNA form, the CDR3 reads TGTGCCAGCAGCCCGGTTGTCGGGACAGGGGGCCTATACGAGCAGTACTTC.

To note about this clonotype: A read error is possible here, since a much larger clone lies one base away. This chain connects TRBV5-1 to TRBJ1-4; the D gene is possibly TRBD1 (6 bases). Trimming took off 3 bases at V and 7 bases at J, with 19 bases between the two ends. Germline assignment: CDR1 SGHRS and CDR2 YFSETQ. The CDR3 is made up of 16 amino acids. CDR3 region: CASSSSSGQFSEKLFF. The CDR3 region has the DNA TGCGCCAGCAGCTCATCCTCGGGACAATTTAGTGAAAAACTGTTTTTT.

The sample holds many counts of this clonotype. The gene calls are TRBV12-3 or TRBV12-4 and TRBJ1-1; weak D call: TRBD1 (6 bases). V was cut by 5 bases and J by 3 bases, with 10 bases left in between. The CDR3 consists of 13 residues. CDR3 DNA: TGTGCCAGCAGTCCTACAGGGCACACTGAAGCTTTCTTT. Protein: CASSPTGHTEAFF.

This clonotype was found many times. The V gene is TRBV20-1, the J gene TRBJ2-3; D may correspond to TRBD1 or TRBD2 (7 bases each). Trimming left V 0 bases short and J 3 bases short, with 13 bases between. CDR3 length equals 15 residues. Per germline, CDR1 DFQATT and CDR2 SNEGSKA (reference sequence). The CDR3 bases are TGCAGTGCTAGAGACGCAGGGGGAGGGACAGATACGCAGTATTTT. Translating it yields CSARDAGGGTDTQYF.